Here is one T cell receptor beta chain with its context. Its antigen is currently unknown. The source of the sample is a study of CD4+ T cells in melanoma. Profiled with immunoSEQ multiplex PCR; TCRdb holds only in-frame clones, not every one. The table includes more than 3,500 clones, 55% to 85% detected once. The CDR3 is 16 amino acids. The V and J ends lost 0 bases and 6 bases respectively, with 17 bases between them. Broader study findings: CD8+ T cell, macrophage and B cell function reportedly correlated with neoantigen-specific CD4+ T cells. Diverse differentiation states were reported for melanoma neoantigen-specific CD4+ T cells.

Sequenced material: tumor tissue. This TCR came from a human donor with melanoma. This chain joins TRBV23-1 and TRBJ1-2, with a possible D match to TRBD1 (5 bases). Being an ORF, TRBV23-1 has a function that is uncertain. The CDR3 region is CASSQSGVGREDGYTF. As DNA, the CDR3 is TGCGCCAGCAGTCAATCCGGTGTAGGCAGGGAAGATGGCTACACCTTC.